This is a list of T cell receptor beta chains from one sample in a study of shared clonotypes between healthy human individuals. Using immunoSEQ multiplex PCR, the repertoire was profiled, and TCRdb retains in-frame clones only, with some absent. The sample has some 1.1 million clones; about 72% are singletons. The sequencing input was memory CD4+ T cells from PBMCs. These receptors all come from a man aged 18 to 30 in good health. Some clones in this sample may be carry-over from other donors' samples. CDR3s include the opening cysteine and the closing phenylalanine or tryptophan. D genes are given only for firm matches. A row's size may be missing; if present it is once, few, many or a size class.

J: TRBJ2-1
size: few
V: TRBV29-1
D: TRBD1
CDR3: CSVGTGNYNEQFF
DNA: TGCAGCGTTGGGACAGGAAACTACAATGAGCAGTTCTTC

J: TRBJ1-1
size: few
V: TRBV10-3
D: -
CDR3: CAIRRGSTEAFF
DNA: TGTGCCATCAGACGGGGCAGCACTGAAGCTTTCTTT

J: TRBJ1-5
size: once
V: TRBV28
D: TRBD1
CDR3: CASTTGDSNQPQHF
DNA: TGTGCCAGCACGACAGGGGATAGCAATCAGCCCCAGCATTTT

J: TRBJ2-5
size: -
V: TRBV29-1
D: -
CDR3: CSVEDLGPLGGFQETQYF
DNA: TGCAGCGTTGAAGATCTCGGGCCTCTTGGGGGCTTCCAAGAGACCCAGTACTTC

J: TRBJ1-1
size: -
V: TRBV4-1
D: -
CDR3: CASSQERGFGAFF
DNA: TGCGCCAGCAGCCAAGAAAGGGGGTTCGGAGCTTTCTTT

J: TRBJ2-7
size: -
V: TRBV23-1
D: -
CDR3: CASSPRSCSTGEQYF
DNA: TGCGCCAGCAGTCCACGTAGTTGTAGCACTGGCGAGCAGTACTTC

J: TRBJ2-1
size: -
V: TRBV5-6
D: -
CDR3: CASSLWVGSYNEQFF
DNA: TGTGCCAGCAGCTTATGGGTGGGCTCCTACAATGAGCAGTTCTTC

J: TRBJ1-3
size: -
V: TRBV5-1
D: -
CDR3: CASSRNPGNSGNTIYF
DNA: TGCGCCAGCAGCCGAAACCCAGGCAATTCTGGAAACACCATATATTTT

J: TRBJ2-5
size: -
V: TRBV5-4
D: TRBD2
CDR3: CASSAPWGREDRDQETQYF
DNA: TGTGCCAGCAGCGCCCCCTGGGGGCGGGAGGATCGGGACCAAGAGACCCAGTACTTC

J: TRBJ2-7
size: -
V: TRBV11-2
D: TRBD2
CDR3: CASSLGSAGRSYEQYF
DNA: TGTGCCAGCAGCTTAGGATCAGCGGGGCGCTCCTACGAGCAGTACTTC

J: TRBJ2-4
size: -
V: TRBV7-2
D: -
CDR3: CASSLWVGVKNIQYF
DNA: TGTGCCAGCAGCTTATGGGTCGGTGTAAAAAACATTCAGTACTTC

J: TRBJ2-1
size: once
V: TRBV6-1
D: -
CDR3: CASSESSYNEQFF
DNA: TGTGCCAGCAGTGAATCCAGCTACAATGAGCAGTTCTTC

J: TRBJ1-2
size: -
V: TRBV19
D: TRBD1
CDR3: CASSYRGNYGYTF
DNA: TGTGCCAGTAGTTACAGGGGTAACTATGGCTACACCTTC

J: TRBJ1-2
size: -
V: TRBV4-1
D: TRBD1
CDR3: CASSQGSRTGGAYGYTF
DNA: TGCGCCAGCAGCCAAGGATCAAGGACAGGGGGTGCCTATGGCTACACCTTC

J: TRBJ2-1
size: -
V: TRBV5-1
D: -
CDR3: CASSLTGTYNEQFF
DNA: TGCGCCAGCAGCTTAACAGGGACATACAATGAGCAGTTCTTC

J: TRBJ2-5
size: -
V: TRBV6-6
D: -
CDR3: CASSYAGGRETQYF
DNA: TGTGCCAGCAGTTACGCCGGAGGACGAGAGACCCAGTACTTC

J: TRBJ2-5
size: -
V: TRBV18
D: -
CDR3: CASSPAGSETQYF
DNA: TGTGCCAGCTCACCAGCGGGATCTGAGACCCAGTACTTC

J: TRBJ2-2
size: few
V: TRBV18
D: -
CDR3: CASSPRAVKTGELFF
DNA: TGTGCCAGCTCACCACGGGCGGTGAAAACCGGGGAGCTGTTTTTT

J: TRBJ2-3
size: -
V: TRBV29-1
D: TRBD2
CDR3: CSVEGTSVTDTQYF
DNA: TGCAGCGTTGAGGGGACTAGTGTAACAGATACGCAGTATTTT

J: TRBJ2-2
size: -
V: TRBV2
D: -
CDR3: CASSNPSGELFF
DNA: TGTGCCAGCAGTAACCCGTCAGGGGAGCTGTTTTTT

J: TRBJ2-7
size: -
V: TRBV10-3
D: TRBD1
CDR3: CAISEPGQGTPGRYELYF
DNA: TGTGCCATCAGTGAACCCGGACAGGGGACCCCTGGGAGATACGAGCTGTACTTC

J: TRBJ1-4
size: few
V: TRBV19
D: -
CDR3: CASTLFGGEKLFF
DNA: TGTGCCAGTACATTGTTTGGGGGCGAAAAACTGTTTTTT

J: TRBJ2-7
size: -
V: TRBV13
D: -
CDR3: CASSLGFNYEQYF
DNA: TGTGCCAGCAGCTTAGGTTTCAACTACGAGCAGTACTTC

J: TRBJ1-1
size: -
V: TRBV5-6
D: -
CDR3: CASVGQVFTEAFF
DNA: TGTGCCAGCGTAGGGCAGGTCTTCACTGAAGCTTTCTTT

J: TRBJ1-3
size: -
V: TRBV7-9
D: -
CDR3: CASSTRLSSGNTIYF
DNA: TGTGCCAGCAGCACCCGCCTGAGCTCTGGAAACACCATATATTTT

J: TRBJ1-2
size: -
V: TRBV2
D: -
CDR3: CASREGWGRGYGYTF
DNA: TGTGCCAGCAGGGAAGGGTGGGGGAGAGGCTATGGCTACACCTTC

J: TRBJ2-5
size: -
V: TRBV6-5
D: -
CDR3: CASSTKTGQETQYF
DNA: TGTGCCAGCAGTACAAAGACAGGCCAAGAGACCCAGTACTTC

J: TRBJ1-1
size: -
V: TRBV5-1
D: -
CDR3: CASRVTGSNTEAFF
DNA: TGCGCCAGCAGAGTAACAGGATCGAACACTGAAGCTTTCTTT

J: TRBJ2-1
size: -
V: TRBV7-3
D: TRBD2
CDR3: CASSRGTGGRVEQFF
DNA: TGTGCCAGCAGCCGCGGTACGGGAGGGCGGGTTGAGCAGTTCTTC

J: TRBJ2-1
size: -
V: TRBV29-1
D: -
CDR3: CSGWKTSYNEQFF
DNA: TGCAGCGGATGGAAAACCTCCTACAATGAGCAGTTCTTC

J: TRBJ2-7
size: -
V: TRBV2
D: -
CDR3: CASSEGHGAVGAYEQYF
DNA: TGTGCCAGCAGTGAAGGTCATGGGGCTGTTGGAGCCTACGAGCAGTACTTC

J: TRBJ2-1
size: -
V: TRBV9
D: -
CDR3: CASSAREGWGLALNNEQFF
DNA: TGTGCCAGCAGCGCTAGAGAGGGGTGGGGTCTAGCCCTTAACAATGAGCAGTTCTTC

J: TRBJ2-1
size: -
V: TRBV7-3
D: TRBD2
CDR3: CASSPVGGRGGYEQFF
DNA: TGTGCCAGCAGCCCGGTGGGCGGGAGGGGCGGCTATGAGCAGTTCTTC

J: TRBJ1-4
size: -
V: TRBV18
D: -
CDR3: CASSHGGATNEKLFF
DNA: TGTGCCAGCTCACATGGGGGTGCAACTAATGAAAAACTGTTTTTT

J: TRBJ1-3
size: -
V: TRBV15
D: -
CDR3: CATSNRVSGNTIYF
DNA: TGTGCCACCAGTAACAGGGTCTCTGGAAACACCATATATTTT

J: TRBJ1-4
size: -
V: TRBV6-6
D: TRBD1
CDR3: CASSAPGQGIEKLFF
DNA: TGTGCCAGCAGCGCTCCGGGACAGGGTATTGAAAAACTGTTTTTT

J: TRBJ1-2
size: once
V: TRBV7-3
D: -
CDR3: CASSLTPNRRDGYTF
DNA: TGTGCCAGCAGCTTAACCCCAAACCGGAGGGATGGCTACACCTTC

J: TRBJ1-1
size: -
V: TRBV28
D: -
CDR3: CASSISGRSRAFF
DNA: TGTGCCAGCAGTATATCGGGGAGGTCCCGGGCTTTCTTT

J: TRBJ1-1
size: once
V: TRBV7-2
D: -
CDR3: CASSPFSTEAFF
DNA: TGTGCCAGCTCCCCTTTTAGCACTGAAGCTTTCTTT

J: TRBJ1-5
size: -
V: TRBV12-5
D: TRBD1
CDR3: CASGVDRVSNQPQHF
DNA: TGTGCTAGTGGAGTCGACAGGGTGAGCAATCAGCCCCAGCATTTT